This TCR beta chain was obtained from a study of blood T cell repertoires in COVID-19. Study as a whole: There were acute and convalescent COVID-19 samples, and they came from the United States, Italy and Spain.

The CDR3 is made up of 15 amino acids. Between the trimmed V and J ends, which lost 4 bases and 3 bases, there was a span of 16 bases. Germline-derived CDR1 and CDR2 are SGHTA and FQGNSA. Data came from immunoSEQ multiplex PCR; TCRdb stores just in-frame clones and leaves some out. The top ten clones hold around 13% of a sample with roughly 150,000 clones, approximately 83% of them seen once. The chain combines TRBV7-2 with TRBJ2-7, with a weak D call TRBD2 (6 bases). This sequence originates from a man between 65 and 85 years old who had recovered from COVID-19. Sequencing was done on a sample of peripheral blood. CDR3 amino acids: CASSSSGLSNYEQYF. The CDR3 DNA reads as TGTGCCAGCAGCTCCTCGGGACTCTCCAACTACGAGCAGTACTTC. The full variable domain, rest sourced from reference TRBV7-2 and TRBJ2-7, is GAGVSQSPSNKVTEKGKDVELRCDPISGHTALYWYRQSLGQGLEFLIYFQGNSAPDKSGLPSDRFSAERTGGSVSTLTIQRTQQEDSAVYLCASSSSGLSNYEQYFGPGTRLTVT.